The clone carrying this T cell receptor (beta chain) was recorded only once. Living in about 25 US areas, the participants were between about 18 and 100 years of age. The sample belongs to a study of blood T cell repertoires in COVID-19. The CDR3 has 15 amino acids. The V end was cut by 0 bases, the J end by 4 bases, with 9 bases between. Germline CDR1 reads MNHEY; CDR2 reads SVGAGI. The repertoire was sequenced with immunoSEQ multiplex PCR; TCRdb's copy has only in-frame clones and lacks some. Here the sample spans approximately 170,000 clones, approximately 80% being singletons. The chain carries TRBV6-5 and TRBJ2-2; tentatively, D is TRBD1 (5 bases). The TCR sequence derives from a woman aged 45-65 years who had recovered from COVID-19. Material: PBMCs or T cells enriched from blood (not recorded which). CDR3 in amino acids: CASSYSTARTGELFF. The CDR3 DNA sequence: TGTGCCAGCAGTTACTCGACAGCCCGCACCGGGGAGCTGTTTTTT.